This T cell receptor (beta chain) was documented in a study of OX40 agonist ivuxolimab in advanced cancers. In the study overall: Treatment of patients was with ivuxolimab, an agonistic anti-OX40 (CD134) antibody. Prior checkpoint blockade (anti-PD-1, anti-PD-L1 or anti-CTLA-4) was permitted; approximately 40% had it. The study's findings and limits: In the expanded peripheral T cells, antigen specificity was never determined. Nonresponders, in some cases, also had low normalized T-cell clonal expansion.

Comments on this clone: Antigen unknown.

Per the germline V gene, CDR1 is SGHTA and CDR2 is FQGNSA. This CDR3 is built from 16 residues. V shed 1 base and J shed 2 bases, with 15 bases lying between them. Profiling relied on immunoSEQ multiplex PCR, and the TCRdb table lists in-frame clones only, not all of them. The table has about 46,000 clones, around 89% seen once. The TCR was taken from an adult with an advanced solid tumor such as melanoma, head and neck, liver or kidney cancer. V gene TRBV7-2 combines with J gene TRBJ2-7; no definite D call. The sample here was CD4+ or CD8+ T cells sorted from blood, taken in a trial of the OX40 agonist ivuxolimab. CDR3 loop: CASSLGSLAATYEQYF. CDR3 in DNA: TGTGCCAGCAGCTTAGGATCCCTTGCGGCCACCTACGAGCAGTACTTC.